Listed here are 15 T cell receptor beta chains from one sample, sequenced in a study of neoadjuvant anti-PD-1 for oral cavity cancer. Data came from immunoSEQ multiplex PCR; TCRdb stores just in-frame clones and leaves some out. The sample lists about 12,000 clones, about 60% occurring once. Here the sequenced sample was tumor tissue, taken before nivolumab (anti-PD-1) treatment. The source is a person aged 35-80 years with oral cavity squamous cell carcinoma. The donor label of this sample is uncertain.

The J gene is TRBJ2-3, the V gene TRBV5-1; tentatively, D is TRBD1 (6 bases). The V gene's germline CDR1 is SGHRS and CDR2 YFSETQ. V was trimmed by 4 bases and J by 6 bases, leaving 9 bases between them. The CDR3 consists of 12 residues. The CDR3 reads CASSRGTDTQYF. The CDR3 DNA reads TGCGCCAGCAGCAGGGGGACCGATACGCAGTATTTT.

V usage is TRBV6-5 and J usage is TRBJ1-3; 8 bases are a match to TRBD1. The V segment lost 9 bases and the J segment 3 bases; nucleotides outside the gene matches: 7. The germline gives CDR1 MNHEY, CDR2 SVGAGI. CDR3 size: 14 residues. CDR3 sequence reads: CASLDRDLGNTIYF. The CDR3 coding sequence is TGTGCCAGTTTGGACAGGGACCTTGGAAACACCATATATTTT.

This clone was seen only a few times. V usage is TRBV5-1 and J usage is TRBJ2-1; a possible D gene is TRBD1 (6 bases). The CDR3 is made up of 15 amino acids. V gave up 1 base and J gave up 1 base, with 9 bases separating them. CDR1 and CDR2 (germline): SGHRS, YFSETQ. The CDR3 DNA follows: TGCGCCAGCAGCTTGCGACAGGAGTCCTACAATGAGCAGTTCTTC. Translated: CASSLRQESYNEQFF.

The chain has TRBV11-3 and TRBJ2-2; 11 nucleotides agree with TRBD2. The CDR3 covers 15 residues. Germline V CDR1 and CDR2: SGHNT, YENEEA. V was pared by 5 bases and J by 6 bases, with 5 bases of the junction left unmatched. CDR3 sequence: CASSHSGGAPGELFF. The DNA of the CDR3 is TGTGCCAGCAGCCATAGCGGGGGGGCCCCCGGGGAGCTGTTTTTT. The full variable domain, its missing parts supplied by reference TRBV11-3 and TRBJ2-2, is EAGVVQSPRYKIIEKKQPVAFWCNPISGHNTLYWYLQNLGQGPELLIRYENEEAVDDSQLPKDRFSAERLKGVDSTLKIQPAELGDSAVYLCASSHSGGAPGELFFGEGSRLTVL.

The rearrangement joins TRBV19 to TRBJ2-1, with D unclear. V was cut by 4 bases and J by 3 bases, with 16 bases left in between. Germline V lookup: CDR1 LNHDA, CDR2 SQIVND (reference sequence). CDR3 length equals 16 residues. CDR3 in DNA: TGTGCCAGTAGTACCCCCTTGGGAAAAGTCTACAATGAGCAGTTCTTC. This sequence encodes CASSTPLGKVYNEQFF.

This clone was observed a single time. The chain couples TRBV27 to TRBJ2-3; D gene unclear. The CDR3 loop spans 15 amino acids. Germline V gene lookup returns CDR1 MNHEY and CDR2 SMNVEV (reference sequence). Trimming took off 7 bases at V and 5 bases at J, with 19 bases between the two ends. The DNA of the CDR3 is TGTGCCAGCACCTTGACTGGGCGTGTTGGAGATACGCAGTATTTT. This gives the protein CASTLTGRVGDTQYF.

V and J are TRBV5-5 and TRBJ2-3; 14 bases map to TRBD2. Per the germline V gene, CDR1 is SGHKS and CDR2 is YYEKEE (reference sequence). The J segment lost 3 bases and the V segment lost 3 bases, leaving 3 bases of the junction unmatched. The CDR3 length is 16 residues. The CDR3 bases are TGTGCCAGCAGCTCCGGACTAGCGGGGGGAACAGATACGCAGTATTTT. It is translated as CASSSGLAGGTDTQYF. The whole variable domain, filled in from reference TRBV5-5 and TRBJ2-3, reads DAGVTQSPTHLIKTRGQQVTLRCSPISGHKSVSWYQQVLGQGPQFIFQYYEKEERGRGNFPDRFSARQFPNYSSELNVNALLLGDSALYLCASSSGLAGGTDTQYFGPGTRLTVL.

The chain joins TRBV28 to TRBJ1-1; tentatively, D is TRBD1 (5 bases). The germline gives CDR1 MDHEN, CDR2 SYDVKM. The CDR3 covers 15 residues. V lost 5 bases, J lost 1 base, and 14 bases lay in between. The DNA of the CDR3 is TGTGCCAGCAGTCTTCGCCCGACAGCGAACACTGAAGCTTTCTTT. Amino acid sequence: CASSLRPTANTEAFF.

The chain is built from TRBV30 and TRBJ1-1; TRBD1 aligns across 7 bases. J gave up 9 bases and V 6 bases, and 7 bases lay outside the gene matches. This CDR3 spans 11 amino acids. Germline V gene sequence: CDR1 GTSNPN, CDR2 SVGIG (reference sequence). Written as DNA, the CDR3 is TGTGCCTGCCTCAGACAGGGTAAAGCTTTCTTT. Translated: CACLRQGKAFF. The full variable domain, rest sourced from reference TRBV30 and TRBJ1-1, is SQTIHQWPATLVQPVGSPLSLECTVEGTSNPNLYWYRQAAGRGLQLLFYSVGIGQISSEVPQNLSASRPQDRQFILSSKKLLLSDSGFYLCACLRQGKAFFGQGTRLTVV.

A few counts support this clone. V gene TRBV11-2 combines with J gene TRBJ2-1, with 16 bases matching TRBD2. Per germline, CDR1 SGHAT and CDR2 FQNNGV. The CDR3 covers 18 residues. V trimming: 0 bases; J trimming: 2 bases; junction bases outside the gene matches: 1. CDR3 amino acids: CASSLEGLAGGAYNEQFF. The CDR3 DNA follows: TGTGCCAGCAGCTTAGAGGGACTAGCGGGGGGGGCCTACAATGAGCAGTTCTTC.

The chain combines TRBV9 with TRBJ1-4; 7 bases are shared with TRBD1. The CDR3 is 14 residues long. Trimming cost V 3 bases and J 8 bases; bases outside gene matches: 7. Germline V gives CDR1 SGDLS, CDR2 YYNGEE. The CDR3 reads CASSARQGQEKLFF. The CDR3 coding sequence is TGTGCCAGCAGCGCAAGACAGGGTCAGGAAAAACTGTTTTTT.

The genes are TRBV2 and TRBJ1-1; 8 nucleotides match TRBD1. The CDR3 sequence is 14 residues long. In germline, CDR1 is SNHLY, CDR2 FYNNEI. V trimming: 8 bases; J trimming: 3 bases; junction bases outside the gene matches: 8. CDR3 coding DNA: TGTGCCAGCGGTTACAGGGGGGCGGACACTGAAGCTTTCTTT. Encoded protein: CASGYRGADTEAFF.

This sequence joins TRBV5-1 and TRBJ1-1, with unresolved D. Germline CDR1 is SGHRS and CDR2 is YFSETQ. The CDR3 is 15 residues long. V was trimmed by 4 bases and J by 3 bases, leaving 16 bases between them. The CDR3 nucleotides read TGCGCCAGCAGCCCGCGGCCCAGGACCCACACTGAAGCTTTCTTT. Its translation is CASSPRPRTHTEAFF.

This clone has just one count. The DNA of the CDR3 is TGTGCCAGCAGCCACCTACCGGGACAGCGGATCGCACTGAACACTGAAGCTTTCTTT. It translates to CASSHLPGQRIALNTEAFF. The chain combines TRBV7-8 with TRBJ1-1; TRBD1 aligns across 7 bases. Trimming at V came to 5 bases and at J to 0 bases, leaving 18 bases not matched to a gene. Germline V gene sequence: CDR1 SGHVS, CDR2 FQNEAQ. This CDR3 region has 19 residues.

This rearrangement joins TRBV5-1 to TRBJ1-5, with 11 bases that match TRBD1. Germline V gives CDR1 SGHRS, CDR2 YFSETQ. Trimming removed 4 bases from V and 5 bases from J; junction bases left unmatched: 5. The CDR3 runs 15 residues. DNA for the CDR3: TGCGCCAGCAGCCCGGGACAGGGGGGGGATCAGCCCCAGCATTTT. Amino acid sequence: CASSPGQGGDQPQHF.